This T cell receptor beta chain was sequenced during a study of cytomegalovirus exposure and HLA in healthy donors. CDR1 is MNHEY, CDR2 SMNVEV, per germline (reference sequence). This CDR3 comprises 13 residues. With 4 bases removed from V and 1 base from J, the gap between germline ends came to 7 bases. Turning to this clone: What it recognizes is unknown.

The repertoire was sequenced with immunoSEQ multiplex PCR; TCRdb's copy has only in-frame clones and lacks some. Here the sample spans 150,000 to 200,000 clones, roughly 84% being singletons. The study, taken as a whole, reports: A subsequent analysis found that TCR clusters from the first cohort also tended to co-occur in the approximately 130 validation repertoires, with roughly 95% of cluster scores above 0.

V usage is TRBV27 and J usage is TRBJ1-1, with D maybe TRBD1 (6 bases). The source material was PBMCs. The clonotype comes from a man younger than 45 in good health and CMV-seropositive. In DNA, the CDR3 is TGTGCCAGCAGTTACAGGGAGAACACTGAAGCTTTCTTT. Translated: CASSYRENTEAFF.